These 30 T cell receptor beta chains originate from one sample sequenced in a study of blood T cell repertoires in COVID-19. Profiling relied on immunoSEQ multiplex PCR, and the TCRdb table lists in-frame clones only, not all of them. This table has about 88,000 clones, roughly nine tenths appearing once. The source material was peripheral blood. These receptors were taken from a man aged 60-69 years with acute or convalescent COVID-19.

This chain uses TRBV30 with TRBJ2-7, with 10 bases identical to TRBD2. V lost 0 bases to trimming and J lost 2 bases; unmatched junction nucleotides: 1. The CDR3 length is 14 residues. Germline CDR1 GTSNPN, CDR2 SVGIG (reference sequence). CDR3: CAWSVLAGPYEQYF. The CDR3 nucleotides are TGTGCCTGGAGTGTACTAGCGGGACCCTACGAGCAGTACTTC.

The CDR3 is CASSYRGPGVNQPQHF. The CDR3 nucleotides are TGTGCCAGCAGTTACCGCGGACCCGGGGTCAATCAGCCCCAGCATTTT. The gene calls are TRBV6-5 and TRBJ1-5; D is ambiguous. Germline values: CDR1 MNHEY, CDR2 SVGAGI. The V end was cut by 2 bases, the J end by 3 bases, with 14 bases between. The CDR3 is 16 amino acids.

A single count supports this clone. The V and J genes are TRBV28 and TRBJ1-4; the match to TRBD1 covers 10 bases. Germline V gene sequence: CDR1 MDHEN, CDR2 SYDVKM. Trimming took 6 bases from V and 4 from J; bases not matched to a gene: 2. The CDR3 is made up of 14 amino acids. Here the CDR3 reads CASRGQGFNEKLFF. The CDR3 DNA reads as TGTGCCAGCAGGGGACAGGGGTTTAATGAAAAACTGTTTTTT. Together with reference TRBV28 and TRBJ1-4, the CDR3 gives the full variable domain: DVKVTQSSRYLVKRTGEKVFLECVQDMDHENMFWYRQDPGLGLRLIYFSYDVKMKEKGDIPEGYSVSREKKERFSLILESASTNQTSMYLCASRGQGFNEKLFFGSGTQLSVL.

This chain uses TRBV4-3 with TRBJ1-1, with a tentative D call TRBD1 (5 bases). This CDR3 region has 13 residues. V shed 2 bases and J shed 10 bases, with 14 bases lying between them. The germline CDR1 and CDR2 sequences are LGHNA and YSLEER. The CDR3: CASSQTRTSGAFF. CDR3 coding DNA: TGCGCCAGCAGCCAAACCCGGACATCCGGAGCTTTCTTT.

The chain joins TRBV19 to TRBJ2-2; D perhaps matches TRBD2 (7 bases). The V gene's germline CDR1 is LNHDA and CDR2 SQIVND (reference sequence). This CDR3 is built from 16 residues. V lost 1 base, J lost 7 bases, and 16 bases lay in between. CDR3 amino acids: CASSIGPAGGLGELFF. In DNA, the CDR3 is TGTGCCAGTAGTATAGGCCCGGCCGGGGGGCTCGGGGAGCTGTTTTTT. Using reference TRBV19 and TRBJ2-2 for the parts outside the CDR3, the full variable domain is DGGITQSPKYLFRKEGQNVTLSCEQNLNHDAMYWYRQDPGQGLRLIYYSQIVNDFQKGDIAEGYSVSREKKESFPLTVTSAQKNPTAFYLCASSIGPAGGLGELFFGEGSRLTVL.

This clone was found once. The chain joins TRBV19 to TRBJ1-5, with D perhaps matching TRBD1 (5 bases). V was cut by 3 bases and J by 3 bases, with 12 bases left in between. From germline, CDR1 is LNHDA and CDR2 SQIVND (reference sequence). This CDR3 has 15 residues. CDR3 DNA sequence: TGTGCCAGTAGTATGGGGGGGGGTTCCAATCAGCCCCAGCATTTT. It encodes CASSMGGGSNQPQHF.

This chain connects TRBV7-9 to TRBJ2-3; 9 nucleotides agree with TRBD2. This CDR3 is built from 14 residues. CDR1 SEHNR and CDR2 FQNEAQ come from the germline V gene (reference sequence). V gave up 11 bases and J gave up 6 bases; unmatched junction bases: 12. This chain's CDR3 is CAFRVPGLADTQYF. The CDR3 DNA reads as TGTGCCTTTAGGGTCCCGGGACTAGCCGATACGCAGTATTTT.

This clone has only a few counts. The V gene is TRBV6-5, the J gene TRBJ1-2, with 9 bases matching TRBD1. Germline V lookup: CDR1 MNHEY, CDR2 SVGAGI. The CDR3 is made up of 15 amino acids. V trimming: 6 bases; J trimming: 4 bases; junction bases outside the gene matches: 9. The chain's CDR3 is CASSPRLGQGYGYTF. CDR3 nucleotides: TGTGCCAGCAGCCCCCGGCTGGGACAGGGCTATGGCTACACCTTC.

This clone was counted a single time. The V call is TRBV6-4, the J call TRBJ2-1, with 8 positions matching TRBD2. Germline V gene sequence: CDR1 MRHNA, CDR2 SNTAGT. This CDR3 is 15 amino acids long. J lost 2 bases, V lost 0 bases, and 0 bases had no gene match. CDR3 loop: CASSDSSGTYNEQFF. CDR3 bases: TGTGCCAGCAGTGACTCTAGCGGGACCTACAATGAGCAGTTCTTC.

The rearrangement uses TRBV9 and TRBJ2-2; 11 nucleotides align to TRBD2. The CDR3 consists of 15 residues. Looked up from germline, CDR1 is SGDLS and CDR2 is YYNGEE. V dropped 0 bases and J dropped 6; count of bases not matched to a gene: 1. The CDR3 loop reads CASSVELAGAGELFF. The CDR3 DNA is TGTGCCAGCAGCGTAGAACTAGCGGGAGCCGGGGAGCTGTTTTTT. Combining the CDR3 with reference TRBV9 and TRBJ2-2 gives the whole variable domain DSGVTQTPKHLITATGQRVTLRCSPRSGDLSVYWYQQSLDQGLQFLIQYYNGEERAKGNILERFSAQQFPDLHSELNLSSLELGDSALYFCASSVELAGAGELFFGEGSRLTVL.

CDR3 amino acids: CASSQRLALSGELFF. CDR3 coding DNA: TGTGCCAGCAGCCAAAGACTAGCGCTTTCCGGGGAGCTGTTTTTT. The J gene is TRBJ2-2, the V gene TRBV3-1 (or the pseudogene TRBV3-2); 8 bases agree with TRBD2. The ends lost 2 bases at V and 6 bases at J; junction bases unmatched: 5. The germline V gene encodes CDR1 LGHDT and CDR2 YNNKEL (reference sequence). This CDR3 has 15 residues.

The rearrangement uses TRBV27 and TRBJ1-6; the D is unclear. Looked up from germline, CDR1 is MNHEY and CDR2 is SMNVEV (reference sequence). Deletions cut 2 bases from V and 6 bases from J, with 11 bases between. CDR3 length: 15 residues. The CDR3 loop reads CASSLSPVLNSPLHF. The CDR3 bases are TGTGCCAGCAGTTTAAGCCCCGTACTTAATTCACCCCTCCACTTT.

This chain uses TRBV5-1 with TRBJ2-1, with D possibly matching TRBD1 (7 bases). The length of the CDR3 is 16 residues. The germline V gene has CDR1 SGHRS and CDR2 YFSETQ. V was cut by 3 bases and J by 6 bases, with 19 bases left in between. CDR3 residues: CASSSGGGGRGNEQFF. The CDR3 DNA reads TGCGCCAGCAGCTCAGGCGGAGGGGGCCGGGGCAATGAGCAGTTCTTC.

V and J are TRBV4-3 and TRBJ2-1; 7 bases agree with TRBD2. This CDR3 has 18 residues. With V trimmed by 1 base and J by 2 bases, 11 bases remained unmatched. Germline loops: CDR1 LGHNA, CDR2 YSLEER. This CDR3 reads CASSQGTYAGAPYNEQFF. In nucleotides, the CDR3 is TGCGCCAGCAGCCAAGGGACCTATGCGGGAGCCCCCTACAATGAGCAGTTCTTC.

This rearrangement joins TRBV7-9 to TRBJ2-7, with D possibly matching TRBD1 (5 bases). Germline V lookup: CDR1 SEHNR, CDR2 FQNEAQ (reference sequence). The length of the CDR3 is 15 residues. Trimming shortened V by 4 bases and J by 4 bases, and 17 bases separated the two germline ends. CDR3 bases: TGTGCCAGCAGCTCACCCTATAGAAACAGGTACGAGCAGTACTTC. Protein sequence: CASSSPYRNRYEQYF.

This clone showed up just a few times. The chain links TRBV7-9 to TRBJ2-1; 7 bases fit TRBD2. After removal of 6 bases from V and 9 bases from J, the junction contained 11 bases not matched to a gene. This CDR3 has 14 amino acids. Germline V CDR1 and CDR2: SEHNR, FQNEAQ (reference sequence). The chain's CDR3 is CASRDGLGKTEQFF. The CDR3 region has the DNA TGTGCCAGCAGGGATGGACTAGGTAAAACTGAGCAGTTCTTC.

V and J are TRBV28 and TRBJ1-5; 7 bases map to TRBD1. Germline values: CDR1 MDHEN, CDR2 SYDVKM. V dropped 4 bases and J dropped 5; count of bases not matched to a gene: 11. The CDR3 length is 16 residues. The CDR3 is CASSWTEGARDQPQHF. CDR3 nucleotide sequence: TGTGCCAGCAGTTGGACTGAGGGGGCGCGGGATCAGCCCCAGCATTTT.

This chain connects TRBV7-3 to TRBJ2-6; TRBD2 matches 9 bases. This CDR3 is built from 22 residues. Germline CDR1 reads SGHTA; CDR2 reads FQGTGA. J gave up 1 base and V 3 bases, and 19 bases lay outside the gene matches. DNA of the CDR3: TGTGCCAGCAGCTTTGGCTACGGCGGGAGGGCCCAAGAGGGATCTGGGGCCAACGTCCTGACTTTC. As protein: CASSFGYGGRAQEGSGANVLTF.

The chain combines TRBV11-3 with TRBJ1-2; no clear D. Germline assignment: CDR1 SGHNT and CDR2 YENEEA. The CDR3 loop spans 14 amino acids. The germline V and J ends were trimmed by 4 bases and 1 base, with 10 bases remaining between them. Written as DNA, the CDR3 is TGTGCCAGCAGCTCGACGGGGAATAACTATGGCTACACCTTC. Translation: CASSSTGNNYGYTF.

This clone was counted a single time. The V call is TRBV6-5, the J call TRBJ2-5; D is unresolved. Germline V CDR1 and CDR2: MNHEY, SVGAGI. This CDR3 comprises 11 residues. V lost 5 bases and J 4 bases, leaving 5 bases between the germline ends. The CDR3 nucleotides are TGTGCCAGCAGTCAAATAGAGACCCAGTACTTC. Encoded protein: CASSQIETQYF.

The chain is built from TRBV19 and TRBJ2-7; D gene uncertain. The CDR3 is made up of 14 amino acids. CDR1 is LNHDA, CDR2 SQIVND, per germline (reference sequence). V was pared by 6 bases and J by 2 bases, with 14 bases between. In DNA form, the CDR3 reads TGTGCCAGTAGCGGCGGTCCCTGGGCCTACGAGCAGTACTTC. This codes for CASSGGPWAYEQYF.

This rearrangement joins TRBV10-1 to TRBJ2-7; D is uncertain. With 3 bases removed from V and 2 bases from J, the gap between germline ends came to 8 bases. Germline CDR1 reads WNHNN; CDR2 reads SYGVQD (reference sequence). The CDR3 contains 13 residues. The CDR3 coding sequence is TGCGCCAGCAGTGATGCGAATACCTACGAGCAGTACTTC. Amino acid sequence: CASSDANTYEQYF.

The V and J genes are TRBV15 and TRBJ2-7; D not resolved. CDR1 and CDR2 (germline): LNHNV, YYDKDF (reference sequence). The CDR3 is 12 residues long. V lost 1 base, J lost 3 bases, and 4 bases lay in between. The CDR3 DNA reads as TGTGCCACCAGCAGAGCCCACTACGAGCAGTACTTC. It specifies CATSRAHYEQYF.

This clone was seen just once. The J gene is TRBJ2-5, the V gene TRBV27; TRBD2 might be the D (5 bases). CDR1 is MNHEY and CDR2 is SMNVEV in the germline V gene (reference sequence). V gave up 5 bases and J gave up 5 bases, with 12 bases separating them. This CDR3 is built from 13 residues. This chain's CDR3 is CASSPLVAETQYF. CDR3 nucleotide sequence: TGTGCCAGCAGTCCACTTGTAGCGGAGACCCAGTACTTC.

The chain has TRBV3-1 (or the pseudogene TRBV3-2) and TRBJ2-2, with a possible D match to TRBD2 (6 bases). Trimming cost V 10 bases and J 4 bases, with 25 bases left between them. The CDR3 is 17 residues long. CDR1 is LGHDT and CDR2 is YNNKEL in the germline V gene (reference sequence). Here the CDR3 reads CATTGTLGVPGTGELFF. The CDR3, as DNA: TGTGCCACAACCGGGACTCTGGGGGTCCCGGGCACCGGGGAGCTGTTTTTT.

The chain couples TRBV27 to TRBJ1-5; maybe TRBD1 (5 bases). Per the germline V gene, CDR1 is MNHEY and CDR2 is SMNVEV (reference sequence). Trimming removed 5 bases from V and 2 bases from J, with 7 bases in between. The CDR3 loop spans 13 amino acids. CDR3 in DNA: TGTGCCAGCAGTACGACAGGCAATCAGCCCCAGCATTTT. Translation: CASSTTGNQPQHF.

The V call is TRBV5-5, the J call TRBJ1-1; 8 bases fit TRBD1. Trimming cost V 0 bases and J 0 bases; bases outside gene matches: 4. Looked up from germline, CDR1 is SGHKS and CDR2 is YYEKEE (reference sequence). The CDR3 consists of 16 residues. The CDR3 region is CASSLGQGALNTEAFF. CDR3 nucleotide sequence: TGTGCCAGCAGCTTGGGGCAGGGGGCACTGAACACTGAAGCTTTCTTT.

The V call is TRBV6-5, the J call TRBJ2-5; D perhaps matches TRBD1 (6 bases). This CDR3 has 15 amino acids. The V gene lost 0 bases and the J gene lost 4 bases, with 12 bases spanning the gap. Germline CDR1 MNHEY, CDR2 SVGAGI. This chain's CDR3 is CASSYSMGARETQYF. The CDR3 DNA follows: TGTGCCAGCAGTTACTCGATGGGGGCTAGAGAGACCCAGTACTTC.

This sequence joins TRBV20-1 and TRBJ2-3; D is unresolved. V was clipped by 7 bases and J by 7 bases, with 12 bases between them. The CDR3 length is 11 residues. From germline, CDR1 is DFQATT and CDR2 SNEGSKA (reference sequence). This chain's CDR3 is CSGHRTNTQYF. CDR3 in DNA: TGCAGTGGCCACCGTACAAATACGCAGTATTTT.

The chain links TRBV19 to TRBJ2-7; TRBD1 agrees at 12 bases. The germline gives CDR1 LNHDA, CDR2 SQIVND (reference sequence). CDR3 length: 15 amino acids. V was clipped by 4 bases and J by 5 bases; unmatched bases: 6. CDR3 DNA: TGTGCCAGTAGTACCCAGGGGACAGGGGGCCACGAGCAGTACTTC. The encoded protein is CASSTQGTGGHEQYF. Full variable domain (remainder filled in from reference TRBV19 and TRBJ2-7): DGGITQSPKYLFRKEGQNVTLSCEQNLNHDAMYWYRQDPGQGLRLIYYSQIVNDFQKGDIAEGYSVSREKKESFPLTVTSAQKNPTAFYLCASSTQGTGGHEQYFGPGTRLTVT.